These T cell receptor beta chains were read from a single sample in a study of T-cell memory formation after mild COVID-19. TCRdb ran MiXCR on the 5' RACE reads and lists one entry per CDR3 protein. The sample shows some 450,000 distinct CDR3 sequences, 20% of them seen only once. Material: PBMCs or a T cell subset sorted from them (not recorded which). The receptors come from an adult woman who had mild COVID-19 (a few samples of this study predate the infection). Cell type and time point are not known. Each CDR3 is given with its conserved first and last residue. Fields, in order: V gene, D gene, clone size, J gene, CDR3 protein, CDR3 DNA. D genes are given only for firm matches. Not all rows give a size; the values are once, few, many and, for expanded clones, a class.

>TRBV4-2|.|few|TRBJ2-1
CASSQEMRVEQFF
TGTGCCAGCAGCCAAGAGATGCGGGTGGAGCAGTTCTTC
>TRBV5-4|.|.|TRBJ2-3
CASSREAWDTQYF
TGTGCCAGCAGCCGTGAGGCTTGGGATACGCAGTATTTT
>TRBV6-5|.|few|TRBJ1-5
CASSFGRGQPQHF
TGTGCCAGCAGTTTTGGCAGAGGGCAGCCCCAGCATTTT
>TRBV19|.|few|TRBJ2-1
CASSIAGTWNEQFF
TGTGCCAGTAGTATAGCGGGGACTTGGAATGAGCAGTTCTTC
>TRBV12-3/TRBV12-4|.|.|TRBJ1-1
CASTLRVWGTEAFF
TGTGCCAGCACCCTCCGGGTCTGGGGCACTGAAGCTTTCTTT
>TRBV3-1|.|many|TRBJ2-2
CASSQVLTGELFF
TGTGCCAGCAGCCAAGTTCTAACCGGGGAGCTGTTTTTT
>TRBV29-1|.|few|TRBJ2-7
CSVEGHSSSYEQYF
TGCAGCGTTGAAGGACACTCGAGCTCCTACGAGCAGTACTTC
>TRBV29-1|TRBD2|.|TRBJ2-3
CSVDGTSGNTDTQYF
TGCAGCGTTGATGGGACTAGCGGAAACACAGATACGCAGTATTTT
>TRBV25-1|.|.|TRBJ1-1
CATSRGWTEAFF
TGTGCCACCTCCAGGGGTTGGACTGAAGCTTTCTTT
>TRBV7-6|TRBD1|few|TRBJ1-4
CASSLSGGQLSNEKLFF
TGTGCCAGCAGCTTATCGGGGGGACAGCTATCTAATGAAAAACTGTTTTTT
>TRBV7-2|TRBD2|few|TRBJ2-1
CASSLRGGRNEQFF
TGTGCCAGCAGCCTACGGGGCGGGAGGAATGAGCAGTTCTTC
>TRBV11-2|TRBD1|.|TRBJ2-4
CASSLDQAGGRAKNIQYF
TGTGCCAGCAGCTTAGATCAGGCAGGGGGCAGAGCCAAAAACATTCAGTACTTC
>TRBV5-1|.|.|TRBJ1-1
CASSWGLMAEAFF
TGCGCCAGCAGCTGGGGACTTATGGCTGAAGCTTTCTTT
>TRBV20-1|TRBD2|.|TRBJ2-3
CSATSAGGGTDTQYF
TGCAGTGCTACGAGCGCGGGAGGTGGCACAGATACGCAGTATTTT
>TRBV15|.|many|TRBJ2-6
CATSRSSSSSSGANVLTF
TGTGCCACCAGCAGATCTAGCTCCAGTTCCTCTGGGGCCAACGTCCTGACTTTC
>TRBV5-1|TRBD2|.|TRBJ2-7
CASSLDTSGGSSYEQYF
TGCGCCAGCAGCTTGGACACTAGCGGGGGCAGCTCCTACGAGCAGTACTTC
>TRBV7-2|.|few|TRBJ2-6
CASSLVGGASGANVLTF
TGTGCCAGCAGCTTAGTAGGTGGGGCCTCTGGGGCCAACGTCCTGACTTTC
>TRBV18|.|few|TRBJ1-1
CASSLAGEGTEAFF
TGTGCCAGCTCACTTGCGGGCGAGGGCACTGAAGCTTTCTTT
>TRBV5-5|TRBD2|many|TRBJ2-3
CASSPTPGTSVGDTQYF
TGTGCCAGCAGCCCCACACCCGGGACTAGCGTGGGAGATACGCAGTATTTT
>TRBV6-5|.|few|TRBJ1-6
CASSAQGTSPLHF
TGTGCCAGCAGCGCGCAGGGGACATCACCCCTCCACTTT